The 18 T cell receptor beta chains below come from one sample, sequenced in a study of blood T cells in healthy people across ages. A J-beta primer mix and a sample-barcoded 5' primer were used in a second PCR of about 7 to 12 cycles. TCRdb re-called the 5' RACE reads with MiXCR, one entry per CDR3 protein. The sample has around 870,000 distinct CDR3 sequences, more than 25% seen once; the top ten hold 17%. Sequencing input: blood. The receptor source for this set is a woman aged 80 or older in good health.

This chain joins TRBV28 and TRBJ1-2; D may be TRBD1 (5 bases). Germline V CDR1 and CDR2: MDHEN, SYDVKM. CDR3 length: 13 residues. The CDR3, as DNA: TGTGCTACTCAGACAGCAGCTAACTATGGCTACACCTTC. Translating gives CATQTAANYGYTF.

This clonotype was seen more than once but under ten times. The chain is built from TRBV7-9 and TRBJ2-1; D is perhaps TRBD1 or TRBD2 (5 bases each). Trimming stripped 5 bases from V and 3 bases from J, with 17 bases between. Germline V gene sequence: CDR1 SEHNR, CDR2 FQNEAQ (reference sequence). The CDR3 totals 16 residues. DNA of the CDR3: TGTGCCAGCAGCCCCACTAGGGGAAGTCTCTACAATGAGCAGTTCTTC. Translating it yields CASSPTRGSLYNEQFF. Full variable domain (outside the CDR3, taken from reference TRBV7-9 and TRBJ2-1): DTGVSQNPRHKITKRGQNVTFRCDPISEHNRLYWYRQTLGQGPEFLTYFQNEAQLEKSRLLSDRFSAERPKGSFSTLEIQRTEQGDSAMYLCASSPTRGSLYNEQFFGPGTRLTVL.

The gene calls are TRBV28 and TRBJ1-2; tentative D call: TRBD1 (6 bases). Germline lookup yields CDR1 MDHEN and CDR2 SYDVKM. V lost 7 bases to trimming and J lost 7 bases, with 13 bases between them. The CDR3 covers 12 residues. The CDR3 sequence: CASTNRESGYTF. CDR3 nucleotides: TGTGCCAGCACCAACAGGGAGTCTGGCTACACCTTC.

The chain links TRBV6-2 or TRBV6-3 to TRBJ2-7, with 8 bases fitting TRBD2. This CDR3 contains 14 residues. J was trimmed by 7 bases and V by 2 bases; bases with no gene match: 7. Germline values: CDR1 MNHEY, CDR2 SVGEGT. CDR3 coding DNA: TGTGCCAGCAGTTACCTCAAGCGGGGGTCGGAGCAGTACTTC. Its protein is CASSYLKRGSEQYF.

As for this clonotype: A read error may explain this, as a much larger clone is one base away. This rearrangement joins TRBV4-2 to TRBJ2-3; maybe TRBD2 (6 bases). Per the germline V gene, CDR1 is LGHNA and CDR2 is YNFKEQ. V was pared by 5 bases and J by 8 bases, with 23 bases between. The CDR3 spans 16 residues. The CDR3 DNA is TGTGCCAGCAGCAATGGAGCGGGTACCGCCGGAGGTACGCAGTATTTT. Residues: CASSNGAGTAGGTQYF.

To note about this clonotype: This may arise from a read error, as a much more abundant clone is one base away. V gene TRBV7-4 combines with J gene TRBJ2-7; the match to TRBD1 covers 7 bases. The assigned J gene may be wrong: the sequence end matches TRBJ2-4 better. The germline CDR1 and CDR2 sequences are SGHVT and SQSDAQ. The CDR3 runs to 15 residues. This CDR3 is CASSRCDREPNIQYF. In DNA, the CDR3 is TGTGCCAGCAGCCGGTGCGACAGGGAGCCAAACATTCAGTACTTC.

Ten or more counts support this clonotype. This chain joins TRBV6-2 or TRBV6-3 and TRBJ1-2, with 9 positions matching TRBD1. The V and J ends lost 4 bases and 1 base, in that order; junction bases with no gene match: 10. The germline V gene encodes CDR1 MNHEY and CDR2 SVGEGT. The CDR3 has 17 amino acids. The CDR3 loop reads CASSLDPRQGVNYGYTF. The CDR3 nucleotides are TGTGCCAGCAGTTTGGACCCCAGACAGGGGGTTAACTATGGCTACACCTTC.

This clonotype has ten or more counts. This chain links TRBV30 with TRBJ2-7; no definite D call. Germline CDR1 reads GTSNPN; CDR2 reads SVGIG (reference sequence). Trimming removed 0 bases at V and 3 bases at J, with 9 bases between. This CDR3 is 13 amino acids long. The CDR3 nucleotides are TGTGCCTGGAGTGTACGGAGCGACTACGAGCAGTACTTC. Translated, it gives CAWSVRSDYEQYF.

This clonotype was counted ten times or more. J is TRBJ2-5 and V is TRBV5-1, with 8 bases matching TRBD2. Per the germline V gene, CDR1 is SGHRS and CDR2 is YFSETQ. J gave up 4 bases and V 7 bases, and 6 bases lay outside the gene matches. CDR3 size: 13 residues. The CDR3 reads CASASGLGETQYF. CDR3 bases: TGCGCCAGCGCATCGGGACTAGGAGAGACCCAGTACTTC.

The chain couples TRBV28 to TRBJ1-6, with TRBD1 matching over 7 bases. The CDR3 sequence is 16 residues long. Germline V gene sequence: CDR1 MDHEN, CDR2 SYDVKM. V lost 6 bases and J lost 2; bases outside the gene matches: 7. The CDR3 sequence is CASRIQGSAYNSPLHF. The CDR3 DNA reads TGTGCCAGCAGGATACAGGGGAGCGCCTATAATTCACCCCTCCACTTT. The whole variable domain, remainder taken from reference TRBV28 and TRBJ1-6, is DVKVTQSSRYLVKRTGEKVFLECVQDMDHENMFWYRQDPGLGLRLIYFSYDVKMKEKGDIPEGYSVSREKKERFSLILESASTNQTSMYLCASRIQGSAYNSPLHFGNGTRLTVT.

This clonotype was detected ten times or more. V is TRBV20-1 and J is TRBJ2-1, with TRBD1 identical over 10 bases. V lost 3 bases, J lost 5 bases, and 1 base stayed unmatched. The germline V gene has CDR1 DFQATT and CDR2 SNEGSKA (reference sequence). This CDR3 contains 13 residues. DNA of the CDR3: TGCAGTGCTAGGGGACAGGGGAACAATGAGCAGTTCTTC. Protein sequence: CSARGQGNNEQFF.

This clonotype was detected only once. The chain recombines TRBV10-1 with TRBJ2-2; no firm D call. V lost 8 bases, J lost 1 base, and 11 bases lay in between. The CDR3 is made up of 14 amino acids. From germline, CDR1 is WNHNN and CDR2 SYGVQD (reference sequence). The CDR3 sequence: CASALYRNTGELFF. The CDR3, as DNA: TGCGCCAGCGCCCTATACAGGAACACCGGGGAGCTGTTTTTT.

In its sample, this clonotype was seen many times. The CDR3 is CASRPGTGIEQYF. The CDR3 DNA is TGTGCCAGCAGGCCCGGGACAGGGATCGAGCAGTACTTC. V and J are TRBV12-3 or TRBV12-4 and TRBJ2-7; 9 bases line up with TRBD1. The junction had 6 bases not matched to a gene; V was cut back by 6 bases and J by 6 bases. The CDR3 runs to 13 residues.

This chain links TRBV7-9 with TRBJ1-1; D gene uncertain. With 5 bases removed from V and 1 base from J, the gap between germline ends came to 11 bases. Germline CDR1 SEHNR, CDR2 FQNEAQ (reference sequence). The CDR3 spans 14 residues. The CDR3 region is CASSKGLENTEAFF. The DNA of the CDR3 is TGTGCCAGCAGCAAAGGCCTCGAGAACACTGAAGCTTTCTTT.

J is TRBJ2-2 and V is TRBV7-2, with D unclear. This CDR3 has 18 amino acids. The V gene's germline CDR1 is SGHTA and CDR2 FQGNSA. V was clipped by 2 bases and J by 0 bases, with 16 bases between them. In nucleotides, the CDR3 is TGTGCCAGCAGCTTATCCCGCGTTGGCAGGTCGAACACCGGGGAGCTGTTTTTT. It is translated as CASSLSRVGRSNTGELFF.

This clonotype was picked up many times. The CDR3: CASRLFSSPPLHF. CDR3 nucleotide sequence: TGTGCCAGCAGATTATTTTCAAGCCCACCCCTCCACTTT. The chain employs TRBV6-5 and TRBJ1-6; D unclear. The CDR3 runs to 13 residues. The germline CDR1 and CDR2 sequences are MNHEY and SVGAGI. V was shortened by 6 bases and J by 11 bases, with 14 bases between the two germline ends.

Details on this clonotype: At one boundary the junction diverges from the germline segment, which might be a read error. The rearrangement links TRBV13 to TRBJ2-1; D is possibly TRBD1 (6 bases). This CDR3 has 14 residues. Germline-derived CDR1 and CDR2 are PRHDT and FYEKMQ (reference sequence). CDR3 residues: CASSPSRTANEQFF. The CDR3 coding sequence is TGCGCCAGCAGCCCGAGTCGGACAGCCAATGAGCAGTTCTTC.

Note on this clonotype: A read error is possible here, since a much larger clone lies one base away. The J gene is TRBJ2-7, the V gene TRBV21-1; the DNA was not compared with TRBD1, the D call given in the table. TRBV21-1 is shown as a pseudogene. CDR3 length: 13 amino acids. CDR3 nucleotide sequence: TGTGCCAAGGACAGGGCGCGTGCCTACGAGCAGTACTTC. It is translated as CAKDRARAYEQYF.